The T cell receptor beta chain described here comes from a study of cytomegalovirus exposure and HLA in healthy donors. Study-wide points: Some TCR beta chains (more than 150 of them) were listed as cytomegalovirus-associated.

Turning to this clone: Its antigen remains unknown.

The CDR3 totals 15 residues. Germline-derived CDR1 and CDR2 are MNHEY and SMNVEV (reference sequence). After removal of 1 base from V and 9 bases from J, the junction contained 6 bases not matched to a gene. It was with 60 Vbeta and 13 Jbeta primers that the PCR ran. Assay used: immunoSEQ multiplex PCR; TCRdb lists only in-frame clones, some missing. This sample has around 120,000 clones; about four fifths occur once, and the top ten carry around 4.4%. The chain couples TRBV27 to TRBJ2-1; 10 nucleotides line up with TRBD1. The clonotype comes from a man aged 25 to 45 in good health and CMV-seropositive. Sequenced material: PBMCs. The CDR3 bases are TGTGCCAGCAGTTTATTGGGAAGGACAGGGGGTGAGCAGTTCTTC. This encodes CASSLLGRTGGEQFF.